These 9 T cell receptor beta chains were all obtained from the same sample, sequenced in a study of shared clonotypes between healthy human individuals. Positive CCR7 selection of CD45RO-negative cells yielded the naive CD8 cells, and terminally differentiated effector memory CD45RA+ cells were excluded. Clones were read by immunoSEQ multiplex PCR, and TCRdb kept only the in-frame ones, dropping some. Here the sample spans about 820,000 clones, 80% to 95% being singletons. Sequenced material: naive CD8+ T cells sorted from blood. Every receptor here comes from a man aged 30-40 years in good health.

The chain recombines TRBV7-8 with TRBJ1-4; D remains ambiguous. This CDR3 has 16 residues. Germline CDR1 and CDR2: SGHVS and FQNEAQ. The germline V and J ends were trimmed by 5 bases and 5 bases, with 18 bases remaining between them. The CDR3 reads CASSPMMTRLNEKLFF. Written as DNA, the CDR3 is TGTGCCAGCAGCCCGATGATGACCCGATTAAATGAAAAACTGTTTTTT.

The table lists this clone with a count of one. This chain connects TRBV5-1 to TRBJ2-5; TRBD2 matches at 8 bases. The V gene end was trimmed by 0 bases and the J gene end by 4 bases; junction bases not matched to a gene: 2. Germline CDR1 and CDR2: SGHRS and YFSETQ. This CDR3 has 14 residues. The CDR3 DNA reads TGCGCCAGCAGCTTGGTCGGACTAGCAGAGACCCAGTACTTC. This gives the protein CASSLVGLAETQYF.

The rearrangement uses TRBV15 and TRBJ1-5; D gene uncertain. Deletions cut 8 bases from V and 3 bases from J, with 14 bases between. This CDR3 has 14 residues. The germline gives CDR1 LNHNV, CDR2 YYDKDF (reference sequence). CDR3 region: CATASRGNNQPQHF. The CDR3 DNA sequence: TGTGCCACCGCGTCTCGGGGAAACAATCAGCCCCAGCATTTT.

The genes are TRBV11-3 and TRBJ2-1; 7 bases fit TRBD1. The CDR3 is 15 residues long. CDR1 and CDR2 (germline): SGHNT, YENEEA. The trim removed 5 bases at V and 0 bases at J, leaving 4 bases unmatched. The CDR3 sequence is CASSRHRGSYNEQFF. In DNA, the CDR3 is TGTGCCAGCAGCCGCCACAGGGGCTCCTACAATGAGCAGTTCTTC.

This clone showed up just a few times. This chain links TRBV5-4 with TRBJ2-1, with D unclear. The CDR3 extends over 12 amino acids. Germline CDR1 is SGHNT and CDR2 is YYREEE (reference sequence). Trimming cost V 1 base and J 7 bases, with 6 bases left between them. CDR3: CASSLNGNEQFF. CDR3 nucleotide sequence: TGTGCCAGCAGCTTGAACGGGAATGAGCAGTTCTTC.

The chain recombines TRBV27 with TRBJ2-2, with D maybe TRBD2 (5 bases). Germline V lookup: CDR1 MNHEY, CDR2 SMNVEV (reference sequence). The CDR3 has 13 amino acids. Trimming took off 10 bases at V and 6 bases at J, with 15 bases between the two ends. The DNA of the CDR3 is TGTGCCACCGCCGCCGCCGGGGCCGGGGAGCTGTTTTTT. Protein: CATAAAGAGELFF.

This clone has only one observation. The genes are TRBV4-3 and TRBJ2-7, with a weak D call TRBD1 (6 bases). Germline assignment: CDR1 LGHNA and CDR2 YSLEER. The V gene lost 0 bases and the J gene lost 3 bases, with 18 bases spanning the gap. CDR3 length: 17 residues. CDR3: CASSQDFAYSGHYEQYF. For the CDR3, the DNA is TGCGCCAGCAGCCAAGATTTTGCGTATTCGGGACACTACGAGCAGTACTTC.

V and J are TRBV28 and TRBJ2-6, with D uncertain. Trimming took off 3 bases at V and 0 bases at J, with 3 bases between the two ends. CDR3 length: 14 residues. The germline gives CDR1 MDHEN, CDR2 SYDVKM. Here the CDR3 reads CASSFVSGANVLTF. CDR3 in DNA: TGTGCCAGCAGTTTTGTCTCTGGGGCCAACGTCCTGACTTTC.

The V gene is TRBV7-9, the J gene TRBJ2-3, with D perhaps TRBD1 or TRBD2 (6 bases each). Trimming stripped 6 bases from V and 6 bases from J, with 19 bases between. Germline CDR1 reads SEHNR; CDR2 reads FQNEAQ (reference sequence). The CDR3 loop spans 15 amino acids. The CDR3 sequence is CASSNRGTSGDTQYF. As DNA, the CDR3 is TGTGCCAGCAGTAACCGCGGGACATCCGGGGATACGCAGTATTTT.